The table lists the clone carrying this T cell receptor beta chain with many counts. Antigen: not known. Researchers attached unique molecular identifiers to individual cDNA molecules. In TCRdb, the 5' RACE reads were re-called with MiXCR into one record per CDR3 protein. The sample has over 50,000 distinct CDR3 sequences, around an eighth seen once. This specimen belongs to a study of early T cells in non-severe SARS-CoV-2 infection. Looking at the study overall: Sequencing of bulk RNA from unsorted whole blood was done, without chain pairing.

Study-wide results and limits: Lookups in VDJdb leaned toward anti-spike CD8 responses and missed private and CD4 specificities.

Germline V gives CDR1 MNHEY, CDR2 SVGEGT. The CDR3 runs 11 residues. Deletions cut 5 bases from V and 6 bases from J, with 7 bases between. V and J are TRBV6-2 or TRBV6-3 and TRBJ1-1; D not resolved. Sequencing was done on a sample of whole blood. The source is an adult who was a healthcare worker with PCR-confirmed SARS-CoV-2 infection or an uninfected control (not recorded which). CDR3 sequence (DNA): TGTGCCAGCAGTAAATATGCTGAAGCTTTCTTT. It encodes CASSKYAEAFF.